Listed here are 13 T cell receptor beta chains from one sample, sequenced in a study of blood T cell repertoires in COVID-19. TCRdb's copy holds only in-frame clones and misses some; the assay was immunoSEQ multiplex PCR. The data contain over 120,000 clones, about 77% of them singletons. Source material: peripheral blood. The receptor set was obtained from a woman between 50 and 59 years old with active or convalescent COVID-19.

The chain recombines TRBV4-2 with TRBJ1-2, with D maybe TRBD1 (5 bases). The CDR3 loop spans 15 amino acids. Trimming left V 4 bases short and J 6 bases short, with 18 bases between. The germline gives CDR1 LGHNA, CDR2 YNFKEQ. Here the CDR3 DNA reads TGTGCCAGCAGCCGCTCTGGAGGGGATTTAGATGGCTACACCTTC. Its protein product is CASSRSGGDLDGYTF.

This sequence joins TRBV30 and TRBJ1-3; unclear D gene. The CDR3 runs 12 residues. Germline V lookup: CDR1 GTSNPN, CDR2 SVGIG (reference sequence). The V end was cut by 4 bases, the J end by 1 base, with 5 bases between. CDR3 coding DNA: TGTGCCTGGACTCGTTCTGGAAACACCATATATTTT. Translation: CAWTRSGNTIYF.

The table lists this clone with a count of one. The chain is built from TRBV18 and TRBJ2-2; 7 bases map to TRBD2. Trimming took 3 bases from V and 1 from J; bases not matched to a gene: 5. Looked up from germline, CDR1 is KGHSH and CDR2 is LQKENI. The CDR3 is made up of 16 amino acids. CDR3 sequence: CASSPFAGENTGELFF. The CDR3 DNA is TGTGCCAGCTCACCTTTCGCGGGGGAGAACACCGGGGAGCTGTTTTTT. Drawing the rest from reference TRBV18 and TRBJ2-2, the complete variable domain is NAGVMQNPRHLVRRRGQEARLRCSPMKGHSHVYWYRQLPEEGLKFMVYLQKENIIDESGMPKERFSAEFPKEGPSILRIQQVVRGDSAAYFCASSPFAGENTGELFFGEGSRLTVL.

The chain recombines TRBV13 with TRBJ2-6; no clear D gene. V was shortened by 5 bases and J by 0 bases, with 11 bases between the two germline ends. The CDR3 extends over 16 amino acids. Germline V gives CDR1 PRHDT, CDR2 FYEKMQ (reference sequence). CDR3 region: CASSPAGRSGANVLTF. CDR3 coding DNA: TGTGCCAGCAGCCCTGCAGGCCGCTCTGGGGCCAACGTCCTGACTTTC.

The genes are TRBV6-5 and TRBJ2-7; 10 positions match TRBD1. Germline V gives CDR1 MNHEY, CDR2 SVGAGI. The junction had 7 bases not matched to a gene; V was cut back by 5 bases and J by 3 bases. The CDR3 is 15 amino acids. The chain's CDR3 is CASSTDRGSIYEQYF. In DNA, the CDR3 is TGTGCCAGCAGTACGGACAGGGGGAGTATCTACGAGCAGTACTTC.

The rearrangement links TRBV27 to TRBJ2-1; 9 nucleotides agree with TRBD2. CDR1 is MNHEY and CDR2 is SMNVEV in the germline V gene (reference sequence). The CDR3 runs 16 residues. After removal of 6 bases from V and 6 bases from J, the junction contained 12 bases not matched to a gene. In DNA form, the CDR3 reads TGTGCCAGCAGGGGAGATATAGCGGGAGTAAGCAATGAGCAGTTCTTC. It yields the protein CASRGDIAGVSNEQFF.

The V and J genes are TRBV5-1 and TRBJ2-5; 9 nucleotides align to TRBD2. V gave up 1 base and J gave up 1 base; unmatched junction bases: 8. The length of the CDR3 is 17 residues. Per the germline V gene, CDR1 is SGHRS and CDR2 is YFSETQ. CDR3 loop: CASSLSPAGGLQETQYF. The CDR3 nucleotides are TGCGCCAGCAGCTTGTCTCCAGCGGGGGGCCTCCAAGAGACCCAGTACTTC.

The V call is TRBV11-2, the J call TRBJ1-2; perhaps TRBD1 as D (5 bases). Germline CDR1 SGHAT, CDR2 FQNNGV. The CDR3 runs 15 residues. Trimming left V 1 base short and J 8 bases short, with 17 bases between. CDR3 residues: CASSLGFGRALGYTF. DNA for the CDR3: TGTGCCAGCAGCTTAGGATTTGGCAGGGCGTTAGGCTACACCTTC.

The J gene is TRBJ2-2, the V gene TRBV6-2 or TRBV6-3; D perhaps matches TRBD1 (5 bases). Germline-derived CDR1 and CDR2 are MNHEY and SVGEGT. The CDR3 runs 14 residues. Trimming took 3 bases from V and 2 from J, leaving 7 bases between them. CDR3 in amino acids: CASSYDRNTGELFF. In DNA, the CDR3 is TGTGCCAGCAGTTATGACAGAAACACCGGGGAGCTGTTTTTT.

This clone was observed a single time. V and J are TRBV7-3 and TRBJ2-3, with 10 bases identical to TRBD2. V gave up 3 bases and J gave up 4 bases; unmatched junction bases: 4. Germline-derived CDR1 and CDR2 are SGHTA and FQGTGA. The CDR3 runs 15 residues. Here the CDR3 DNA reads TGTGCCAGCAGCTTTCTAGCGGGAGCCTCAGATACGCAGTATTTT. Its translation is CASSFLAGASDTQYF.

The V gene is TRBV28, the J gene TRBJ1-2; D gene unclear. This CDR3 spans 12 amino acids. Between the trimmed V and J ends, which lost 6 bases and 8 bases, there was a span of 13 bases. Germline V gene sequence: CDR1 MDHEN, CDR2 SYDVKM. The CDR3: CASSQRWEGYTF. CDR3 in DNA: TGTGCCAGCAGCCAAAGATGGGAGGGCTACACCTTC.

This clone was counted between two and nine times. The chain is built from TRBV28 and TRBJ1-6, with TRBD1 matching over 10 bases. The CDR3 has 17 amino acids. V shed 5 bases, J shed 7 bases, and the junction held 11 bases outside the gene matches. Germline lookup yields CDR1 MDHEN and CDR2 SYDVKM. CDR3 nucleotide sequence: TGTGCCAGCAGTCCCCGGACAGGGGGTTTGGGGAATTCACCCCTCCACTTT. This codes for CASSPRTGGLGNSPLHF.

V and J are TRBV4-3 and TRBJ2-5, with 7 bases aligning to TRBD2. This CDR3 spans 16 amino acids. Germline-derived CDR1 and CDR2 are LGHNA and YSLEER. Unmatched junction bases numbered 6, after V lost 1 base and J lost 1 base. CDR3 region: CASSQVLAEVQETQYF. CDR3 coding DNA: TGCGCCAGCAGCCAAGTGCTAGCGGAGGTCCAAGAGACCCAGTACTTC.